This is a list of T cell receptor beta chains from one sample in a study of blood T cell repertoires in COVID-19. Assay: immunoSEQ multiplex PCR; the TCRdb copy retains only in-frame clones and omits some. Among about 15,000 clones listed, 70% to 90% were seen once. Sequenced material: peripheral blood. These receptors were collected from a man between 65 and 85 years old in a cohort sampled during active COVID-19. The CDR3 runs from the conserved cysteine through the conserved F or W. Fields, in order: V gene, D gene, J gene, clone size, CDR3 DNA, CDR3 protein. The D gene is left open where the match is weak. Not every row has a clone size; where given, it reads once, few, many or a size class.

V: TRBV19; D: .; J: TRBJ1-5; size: .; DNA: TGTGCCAGTAGTATGGGCGTTTCCAATCAGCCCCAGCATTTT; CDR3: CASSMGVSNQPQHF
V: TRBV23-1; D: TRBD1; J: TRBJ1-2; size: once; DNA: TGCGCCAGCAGTCAATGTCTACAGGGGGCAATCTATGGCTACACCTTC; CDR3: CASSQCLQGAIYGYTF
V: TRBV19; D: TRBD1; J: TRBJ2-7; size: .; DNA: TGTGCCAGTAGTATAGGACAGGGCCTAACCTACGAGCAGTACTTC; CDR3: CASSIGQGLTYEQYF
V: TRBV28; D: TRBD1; J: TRBJ2-7; size: .; DNA: TGTGCCAGCTCCGGGGACAGGGGGCGATACGAGCAGTACTTC; CDR3: CASSGDRGRYEQYF
V: TRBV24-1; D: .; J: TRBJ2-6; size: .; DNA: TGTGCCACCAGTGATTTAGGGCGAGAGGGGGCTGGGGCCAACGTCCTGACTTTC; CDR3: CATSDLGREGAGANVLTF
V: TRBV4-2; D: .; J: TRBJ1-5; size: .; DNA: TGTGCCAGCAGCCAAGCCCCATCCAGTCAGCCCCAGCATTTT; CDR3: CASSQAPSSQPQHF
V: TRBV5-1; D: TRBD2; J: TRBJ2-7; size: .; DNA: TGCGCCAGCAGCTTGGGTGGTAGCGGGATGCACGAGCAGTACTTC; CDR3: CASSLGGSGMHEQYF
V: TRBV20-1; D: .; J: TRBJ2-7; size: .; DNA: TGCAGTGGAGGAATACTCGGCGAGCAGTACTTC; CDR3: CSGGILGEQYF
V: TRBV6-7; D: TRBD1; J: TRBJ1-4; size: .; DNA: TGTGCCAGGGACAGGGAGACTAAGGAAAAACTGTTTTTT; CDR3: CARDRETKEKLFF
V: TRBV2; D: .; J: TRBJ1-1; size: .; DNA: TGTGCCAGCATGGTACAGTTGAACACTGAAGCTTTCTTT; CDR3: CASMVQLNTEAFF
V: TRBV3-1/TRBV3-2; D: TRBD2; J: TRBJ2-1; size: .; DNA: TGTGCCAGCAGCCAATCGGGACTAGCGGAAGCTGTCTCCCCCCATGAGCAGTTCTTC; CDR3: CASSQSGLAEAVSPHEQFF
V: TRBV5-1; D: TRBD2; J: TRBJ2-7; size: .; DNA: TGCGCCAGCAGCTTGGGTGTGTCTCAGCGGGAGGCTAACTCCTACGAGCAGTACTTC; CDR3: CASSLGVSQREANSYEQYF
V: TRBV5-1; D: .; J: TRBJ1-1; size: .; DNA: TGCGCCAGCAGCTTGGTGGGGTCGGGAGATGAAGCTTTCTTT; CDR3: CASSLVGSGDEAFF
V: TRBV29-1; D: TRBD2; J: TRBJ2-2; size: .; DNA: TGCAGCGTTGAAGGGCGGACTAGCGGGGGGAACACCGGGGAGCTGTTTTTT; CDR3: CSVEGRTSGGNTGELFF